This TCR beta chain stems from a study of OX40 agonist ivuxolimab in advanced cancers. Background on the study: Ivuxolimab is a fully human IgG2 antibody that activates OX40 (CD134). Ivuxolimab doses were 0.01, 0.1, 0.3, 1.5, 3 or 10 mg/kg every 2 weeks. General observations from the study: Doses of 0.1 to 3.0 mg/kg were accompanied by clonal expansion of CD4+ and CD8+ blood T cells by week 6.

Data came from immunoSEQ multiplex PCR; TCRdb stores just in-frame clones and leaves some out. The sample comprises roughly 77,000 clones, 75% to 90% of which are singletons, and around 2.4% rests with the top ten. With respect to this clone: Its cognate antigen is unknown.

Sequenced material: CD4+ or CD8+ T cells sorted from blood, taken in a trial of the OX40 agonist ivuxolimab. This TCR came from an adult with an advanced solid tumor such as melanoma, head and neck, liver or kidney cancer.

The chain's CDR3 is CATGTTSYEQYF. The CDR3 DNA is TGTGCCACCGGGACAACCTCCTACGAGCAGTACTTC. The V call is TRBV15, the J call TRBJ2-7, with a weak D call TRBD1 (6 bases). The germline V gene encodes CDR1 LNHNV and CDR2 YYDKDF (reference sequence). Trimming removed 8 bases at V and 0 bases at J, with 8 bases between. The CDR3 sequence is 12 residues long.